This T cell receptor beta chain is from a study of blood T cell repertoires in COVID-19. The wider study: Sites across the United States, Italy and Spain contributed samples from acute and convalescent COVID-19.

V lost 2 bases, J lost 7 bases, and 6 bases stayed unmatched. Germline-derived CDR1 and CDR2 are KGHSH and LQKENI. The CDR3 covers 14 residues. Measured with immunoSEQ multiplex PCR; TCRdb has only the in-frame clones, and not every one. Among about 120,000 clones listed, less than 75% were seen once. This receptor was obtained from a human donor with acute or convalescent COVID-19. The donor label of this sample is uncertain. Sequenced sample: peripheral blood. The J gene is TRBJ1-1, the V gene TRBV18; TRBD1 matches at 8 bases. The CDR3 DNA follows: TGTGCCAGCTCACCAATCGGACAGGGAAATGAAGCTTTCTTT. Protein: CASSPIGQGNEAFF. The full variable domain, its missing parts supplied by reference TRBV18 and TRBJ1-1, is NAGVMQNPRHLVRRRGQEARLRCSPMKGHSHVYWYRQLPEEGLKFMVYLQKENIIDESGMPKERFSAEFPKEGPSILRIQQVVRGDSAAYFCASSPIGQGNEAFFGQGTRLTVV.